This T cell receptor (beta chain) appears in the sequencing data of a study of tissue T cells after allogeneic stem cell transplantation. Study overall: Patients with graft-versus-host disease had grafts: several unmodified, three CD34-selected and T-cell-depleted. Gastrointestinal graft-versus-host disease was present in all patients, each treated with several therapy lines. General study findings and limits: TCR repertoires tracked anatomic similarity, regardless of disease or transplant status. Few T cell clones were shared across patients, but motif clusters showed tissue-specific shared signatures.

Assay: immunoSEQ multiplex PCR; the TCRdb copy retains only in-frame clones and omits some. The table records some 28,000 clones, about 85% of them present only once. As for this clone: Its cognate antigen is unknown.

The CDR3 spans 15 residues. V shed 1 base, J shed 6 bases, and the junction held 9 bases outside the gene matches. Germline-derived CDR1 and CDR2 are SGHNT and YYREEE (reference sequence). The rearrangement links TRBV5-4 to TRBJ2-7; 8 positions agree with TRBD1. Sample: blood, taken before transplantation. This TCR derives from a woman between 18 and 50 years old who later had graft-versus-host disease after an allogeneic stem cell transplant. CDR3 sequence (DNA): TGTGCCAGCAGCTTGTATGTGGGACAGGTGGGCGAGCAGTACTTC. This encodes CASSLYVGQVGEQYF.